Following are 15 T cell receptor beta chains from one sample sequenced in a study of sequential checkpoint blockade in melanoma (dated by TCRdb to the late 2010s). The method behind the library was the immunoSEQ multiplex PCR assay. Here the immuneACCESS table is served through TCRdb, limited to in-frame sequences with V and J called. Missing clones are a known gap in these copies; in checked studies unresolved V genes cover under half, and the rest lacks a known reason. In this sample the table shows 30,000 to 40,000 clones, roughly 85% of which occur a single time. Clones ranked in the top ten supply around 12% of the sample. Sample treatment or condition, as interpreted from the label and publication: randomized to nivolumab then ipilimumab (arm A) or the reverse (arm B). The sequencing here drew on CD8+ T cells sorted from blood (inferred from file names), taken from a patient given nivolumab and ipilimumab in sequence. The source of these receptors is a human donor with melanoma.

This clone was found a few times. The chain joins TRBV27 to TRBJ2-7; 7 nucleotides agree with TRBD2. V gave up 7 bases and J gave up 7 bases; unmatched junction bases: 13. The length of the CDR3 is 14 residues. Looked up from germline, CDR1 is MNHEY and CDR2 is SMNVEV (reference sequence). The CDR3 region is CASTTGGGPREQYF. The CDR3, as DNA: TGTGCCAGCACCACTGGGGGAGGGCCGAGGGAGCAGTACTTC.

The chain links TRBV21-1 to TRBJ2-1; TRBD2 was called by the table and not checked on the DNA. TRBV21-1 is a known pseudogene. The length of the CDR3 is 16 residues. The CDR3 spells CASSTISGGAYNEQFF. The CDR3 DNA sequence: TGTGCCAGCAGCACAATTAGCGGGGGGGCCTACAATGAGCAGTTCTTC.

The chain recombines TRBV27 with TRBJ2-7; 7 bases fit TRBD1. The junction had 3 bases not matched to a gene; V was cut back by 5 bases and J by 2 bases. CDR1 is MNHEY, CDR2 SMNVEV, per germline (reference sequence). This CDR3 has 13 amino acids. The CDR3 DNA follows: TGTGCCAGCAGTCTGACAGGGCCCTACGAGCAGTACTTC. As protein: CASSLTGPYEQYF.

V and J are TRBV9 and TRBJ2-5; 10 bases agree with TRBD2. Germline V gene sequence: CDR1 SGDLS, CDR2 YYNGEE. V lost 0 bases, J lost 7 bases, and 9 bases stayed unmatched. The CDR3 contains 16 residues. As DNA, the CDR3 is TGTGCCAGCAGCGTAGAACCGGGACTAGCGTCGGGGACCCAGTACTTC. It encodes CASSVEPGLASGTQYF.

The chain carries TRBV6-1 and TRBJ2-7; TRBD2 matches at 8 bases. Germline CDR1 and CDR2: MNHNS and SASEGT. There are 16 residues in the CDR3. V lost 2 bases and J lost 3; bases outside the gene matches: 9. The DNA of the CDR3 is TGTGCCAGCAGTGAATCGGGGGGGCTGATTCTCTACGAGCAGTACTTC. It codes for CASSESGGLILYEQYF.

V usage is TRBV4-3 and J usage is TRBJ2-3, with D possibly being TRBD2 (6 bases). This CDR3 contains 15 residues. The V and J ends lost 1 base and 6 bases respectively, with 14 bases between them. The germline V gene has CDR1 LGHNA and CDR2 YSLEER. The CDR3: CASSQGGSGGDTQYF. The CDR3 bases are TGCGCCAGCAGCCAAGGGGGTAGCGGCGGTGATACGCAGTATTTT.

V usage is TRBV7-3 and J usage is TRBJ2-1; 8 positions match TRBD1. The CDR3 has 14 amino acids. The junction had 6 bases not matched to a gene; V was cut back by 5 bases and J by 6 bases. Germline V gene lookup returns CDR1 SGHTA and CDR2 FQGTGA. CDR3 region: CASSPGQGGNEQFF. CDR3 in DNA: TGTGCCAGCAGCCCCGGACAGGGTGGCAATGAGCAGTTCTTC. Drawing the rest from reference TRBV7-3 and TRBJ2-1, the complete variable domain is GAGVSQTPSNKVTEKGKYVELRCDPISGHTALYWYRQSLGQGPEFLIYFQGTGAADDSGLPNDRFFAVRPEGSVSTLKIQRTERGDSAVYLCASSPGQGGNEQFFGPGTRLTVL.

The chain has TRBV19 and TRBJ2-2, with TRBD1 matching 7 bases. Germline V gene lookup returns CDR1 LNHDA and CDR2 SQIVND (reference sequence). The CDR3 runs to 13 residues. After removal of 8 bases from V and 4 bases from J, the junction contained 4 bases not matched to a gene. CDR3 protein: CASRDSLTGELFF. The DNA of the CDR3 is TGTGCCAGTCGGGACAGTCTCACCGGGGAGCTGTTTTTT.

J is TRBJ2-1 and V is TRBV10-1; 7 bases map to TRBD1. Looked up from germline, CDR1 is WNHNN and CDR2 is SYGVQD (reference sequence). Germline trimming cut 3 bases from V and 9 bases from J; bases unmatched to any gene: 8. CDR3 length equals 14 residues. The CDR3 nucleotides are TGCGCCAGCAGTGACGAGGGGGCCTTAACTGAGCAGTTCTTC. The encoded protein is CASSDEGALTEQFF.

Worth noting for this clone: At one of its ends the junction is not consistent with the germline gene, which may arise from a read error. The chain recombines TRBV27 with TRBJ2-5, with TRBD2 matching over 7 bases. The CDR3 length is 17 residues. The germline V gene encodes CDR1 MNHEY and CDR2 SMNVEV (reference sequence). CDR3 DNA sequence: TGTGCCAGCAGCTTATTGTCTCGGGTTTCCGGGGGGGAGACCCAGTACTTC. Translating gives CASSLLSRVSGGETQYF.

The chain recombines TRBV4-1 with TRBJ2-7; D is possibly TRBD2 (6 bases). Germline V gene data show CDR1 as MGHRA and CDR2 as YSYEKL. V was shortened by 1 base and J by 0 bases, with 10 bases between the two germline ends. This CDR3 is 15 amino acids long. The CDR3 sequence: CASSQAAGSSYEQYV. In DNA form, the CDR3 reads TGCGCCAGCAGCCAAGCCGCGGGGAGCTCCTACGAGCAGTACGTC.

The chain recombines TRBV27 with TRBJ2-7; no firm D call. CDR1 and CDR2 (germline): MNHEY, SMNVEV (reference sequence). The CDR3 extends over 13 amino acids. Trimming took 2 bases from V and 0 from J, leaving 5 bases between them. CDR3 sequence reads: CASSLASSYEQYF. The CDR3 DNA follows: TGTGCCAGCAGTTTAGCGAGCTCCTACGAGCAGTACTTC.

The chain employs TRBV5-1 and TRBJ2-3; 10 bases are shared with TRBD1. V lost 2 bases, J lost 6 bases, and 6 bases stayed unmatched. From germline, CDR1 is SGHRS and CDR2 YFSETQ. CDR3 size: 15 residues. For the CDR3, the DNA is TGCGCCAGCAGCTTAGGGACAGGGGTTTGGGATACGCAGTATTTT. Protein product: CASSLGTGVWDTQYF.

The CDR3 DNA reads as TGTGCCAGCTCACCAACCACACTAGCGGACCCCTACGAGCAGTACTTC. It specifies CASSPTTLADPYEQYF. This rearrangement joins TRBV18 to TRBJ2-7; 8 bases agree with TRBD2. Germline-derived CDR1 and CDR2 are KGHSH and LQKENI. V gave up 2 bases and J gave up 2 bases; unmatched junction bases: 8. The CDR3 has 16 residues.

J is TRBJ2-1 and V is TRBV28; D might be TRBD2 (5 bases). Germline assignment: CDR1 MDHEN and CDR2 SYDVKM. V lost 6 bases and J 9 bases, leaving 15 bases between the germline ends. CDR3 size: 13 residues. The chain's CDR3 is CASRDGMGSEQFF. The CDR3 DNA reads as TGTGCCAGCAGGGACGGCATGGGGAGTGAGCAGTTCTTC.